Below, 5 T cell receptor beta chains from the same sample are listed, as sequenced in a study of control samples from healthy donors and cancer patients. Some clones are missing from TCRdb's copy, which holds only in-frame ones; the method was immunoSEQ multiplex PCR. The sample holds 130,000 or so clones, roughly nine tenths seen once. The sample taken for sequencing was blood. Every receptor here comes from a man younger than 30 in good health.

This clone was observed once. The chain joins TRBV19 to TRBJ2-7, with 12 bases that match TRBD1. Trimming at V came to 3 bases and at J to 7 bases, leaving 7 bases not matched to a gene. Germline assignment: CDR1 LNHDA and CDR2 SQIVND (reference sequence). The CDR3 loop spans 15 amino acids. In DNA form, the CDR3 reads TGTGCCAGTAGTATCCAGGGACAGGGGGCTTTTGAGCAGTACTTC. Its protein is CASSIQGQGAFEQYF.

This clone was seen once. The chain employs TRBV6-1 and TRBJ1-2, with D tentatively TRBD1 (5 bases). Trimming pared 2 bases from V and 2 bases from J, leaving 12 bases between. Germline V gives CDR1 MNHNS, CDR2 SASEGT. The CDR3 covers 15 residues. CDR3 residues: CASSEIRGLNYGYTF. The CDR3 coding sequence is TGTGCCAGCAGTGAAATTCGGGGGTTGAACTATGGCTACACCTTC.

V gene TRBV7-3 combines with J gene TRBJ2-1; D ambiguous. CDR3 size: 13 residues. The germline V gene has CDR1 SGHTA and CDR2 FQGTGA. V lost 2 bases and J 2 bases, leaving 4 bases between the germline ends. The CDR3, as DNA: TGTGCCAGCAGCTTACGGACCTACAATGAGCAGTTCTTC. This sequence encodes CASSLRTYNEQFF. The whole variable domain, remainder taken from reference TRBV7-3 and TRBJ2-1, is GAGVSQTPSNKVTEKGKYVELRCDPISGHTALYWYRQSLGQGPEFLIYFQGTGAADDSGLPNDRFFAVRPEGSVSTLKIQRTERGDSAVYLCASSLRTYNEQFFGPGTRLTVL.

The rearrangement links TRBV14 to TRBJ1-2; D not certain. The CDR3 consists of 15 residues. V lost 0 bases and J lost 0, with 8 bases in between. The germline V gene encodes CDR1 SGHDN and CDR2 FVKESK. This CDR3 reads CASSQDGTSNYGYTF. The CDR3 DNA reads TGTGCCAGCAGCCAAGATGGAACCTCTAACTATGGCTACACCTTC.

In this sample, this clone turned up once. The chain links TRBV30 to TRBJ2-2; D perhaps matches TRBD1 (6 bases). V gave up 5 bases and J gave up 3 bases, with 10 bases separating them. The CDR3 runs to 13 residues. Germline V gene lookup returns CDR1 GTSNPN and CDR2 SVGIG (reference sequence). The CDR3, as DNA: TGTGCCTGGGGCAGGGGAGACACCGGGGAGCTGTTTTTT. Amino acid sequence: CAWGRGDTGELFF.